This TCR beta chain was retrieved from a study of yellow fever vaccine responses in identical twins. Study-wide findings and caveats: Twins reportedly mounted vaccine T cell responses that seemed partly convergent, partly personalized.

MiXCR, run by TCRdb on the RT-PCR reads, gives a single entry per CDR3 protein. The sample comprises roughly 2,000 distinct CDR3 sequences, roughly 32% of which are singletons, and less than 7% rests with the top ten. The CDR3 contains 16 residues. CDR1 and CDR2 (germline): SEHNR, FQNEAQ (reference sequence). V lost 2 bases, J lost 0 bases, and 14 bases lay in between. A note on this clonotype: The antigen is undetermined.

The sample in question was T cells from blood (PBMCs), unsorted or a sorted subset (not recorded which), obtained before or after yellow fever vaccination (not recorded which). The TCR comes from a woman aged 18-30 years who received the yellow fever vaccine. The chain uses TRBV7-9 and TRBJ2-7; tentatively, D is TRBD1 (5 bases). CDR3 amino acids: CASSLRSPRDSYEQYF. The CDR3 nucleotides are TGTGCCAGCAGCTTACGATCGCCCAGGGACTCCTACGAGCAGTACTTC.